A selection of T cell receptor beta chains follows, all from one sample in a study of cytomegalovirus exposure and HLA in healthy donors. Here immunoSEQ multiplex PCR was the method, and the copy in TCRdb shows in-frame clones only, minus some. The profile shows about 210,000 clones, 65% to 85% of them singletons. The source material was PBMCs. These receptors were obtained from a young man in good health and CMV-seronegative. The conserved cysteine and the conserved F or W are not part of the CDR3 here. The size of a clone is reported for some rows only, either as once, few or many, or as a class for expanded clones.

abundance,v_gene,CDR3aa
NA,TRBV7-2,ASSGGGTDTQY
NA,TRBV6-6,ASHGTRNEKLF
NA,TRBV6-6,ASSYGGPYEQY
NA,TRBV10-2,ASKASETQY
NA,TRBV7-2,ASRDGLQETQY
NA,TRBV25-1,AAEGGNSYEQY
NA,TRBV2,ASSPRGIVNTEAF
few,TRBV6-6,ASSYSPGGFDGYT
NA,TRBV5-1,ASSLGFDRRVYNSPLH
NA,TRBV4-3,ASSLGQFPTPLH
few,TRBV28,ASSLPGDHQPQH
NA,TRBV9,ASSPLPAGGSDTQY
NA,TRBV4-3,ASSQESGSPEAF
NA,TRBV9,ASSVSGGAQGRELF
once,TRBV28,ASSPGASGRYEQY
NA,TRBV5-5,ASSGAGGWMNTEAF
NA,TRBV14,ASSQWASGIELHEQY
few,TRBV5-1,ASNRRAGETQY
NA,TRBV9,ASSAGSRGPGGYT
NA,TRBV2,ASSEASGGRVGQF
NA,TRBV4-3,ASSQENHRGQRKMNTEAF
NA,TRBV5-5,ASSLGAGPGTGELF
NA,TRBV7-8,ASSLASGGDSSYEQY
NA,TRBV29-1,SVEDGGGNGEQY
NA,TRBV7-9,ASSLGLRSLAGVYNEQF
NA,TRBV5-1,ASRELGGRGYGYT
NA,TRBV18,ASSITGNAEAF
NA,TRBV19,ASSGETGPKD
few,TRBV28,ASSFGGPDTEAF
NA,TRBV7-2,ASSWTSGGALSTDTQY
NA,TRBV27,ASSLGADSRGRGEAF
NA,TRBV4-3,ASSQDNSGGSRDTQY
once,TRBV5-1,ASSFASGQGVGEQY
NA,TRBV5-1,ASSWLMTGFSYEQY
NA,TRBV12-5,ASGPGTDYNEQF
NA,TRBV19,ASLVRWGDTEAF
NA,TRBV21-1,ASSEEGQLDNEQF
NA,TRBV29-1,SVDRANEQF
NA,TRBV5-8,ASSLGEVGQPQH
NA,TRBV19,ASTLGLRDFNYGYT
NA,TRBV2,ASSGPVRNSPLH
NA,TRBV4-2,ASSQVGGGTGIYEQY
NA,TRBV29-1,SVDASGGAVTTQY
NA,TRBV9,ASSGSRTATNEKLF
once,TRBV2,ASSEGSAIGPLGRDEQF
NA,TRBV7-9,ASSFNRAQGAF
NA,TRBV19,ASSMGSGSYGDNEQF
NA,TRBV6-5,ASSYSGTGYEQY
NA,TRBV5-1,ASSLVGGPKGEQY
NA,TRBV4-3,ASSVGGGSRTQY
NA,TRBV11-1,ASGLEAAWDTEAF
NA,TRBV28,ASTWTGLSGEQF
NA,TRBV5-1,ASSPPGGSFNEQF
NA,TRBV7-3,ASSSSLSSDGELF
NA,TRBV28,ASAGVVASENQPQH
NA,TRBV5-1,ASSLRQPQETQY
NA,TRBV29-1,SVTPNTGELF
NA,TRBV5-6,ASSSTGGDTQY
NA,TRBV6-5,ASNSNTEAF